A selection of T cell receptor beta chains follows, all from one sample in a study of cytomegalovirus exposure and HLA in healthy donors. Clones were read by immunoSEQ multiplex PCR, and TCRdb kept only the in-frame ones, dropping some. The data contain tens of thousands of clones, 80% of them seen just once; the ten biggest clones take up approximately 5.6%. What was sequenced was PBMCs. All receptors come from a male donor in good health and CMV-seronegative. CDR3s include the opening cysteine and the closing phenylalanine or tryptophan. A D gene is named only where the DNA matches it firmly. Some rows mark clone size as missing; the rest say once, few, many or name a class of expanded clone.

V gene: TRBV27; D gene: TRBD1; clone size: .; J gene: TRBJ1-1; CDR3 DNA: TGTGCCAGCAGTCCCGGGACAGGGGGCGTCGCTGAAGCTTTCTTT; CDR3 protein: CASSPGTGGVAEAFF
V gene: TRBV5-6; D gene: TRBD2; clone size: .; J gene: TRBJ2-7; CDR3 DNA: TGTGCCAGCAGCTTGGCCGGGACTAGGATGGTCTACGAGCAGTACTTC; CDR3 protein: CASSLAGTRMVYEQYF
V gene: TRBV7-3; D gene: .; clone size: .; J gene: TRBJ2-7; CDR3 DNA: TGTGCCAGCAGCCCCTCCCCCCCCCACGAGCAGTACTTC; CDR3 protein: CASSPSPPHEQYF
V gene: TRBV5-4; D gene: TRBD2; clone size: .; J gene: TRBJ2-3; CDR3 DNA: TGTGCCAGCAGCTTGGCCCTTGGACTAGCGGGAGGTCTCCTCACAGATACGCAGTATTTT; CDR3 protein: CASSLALGLAGGLLTDTQYF
V gene: TRBV4-1; D gene: .; clone size: medium-sized; J gene: TRBJ2-3; CDR3 DNA: TGCGCCAGCAGCCTCGGTTCATCGGCAGATACGCAGTATTTT; CDR3 protein: CASSLGSSADTQYF
V gene: TRBV29-1; D gene: TRBD1; clone size: .; J gene: TRBJ1-2; CDR3 DNA: TGCAGCGTTGAAGTGCTATCTCTGGGTAGGACAGGAGGCTATGGCTACACCTTC; CDR3 protein: CSVEVLSLGRTGGYGYTF
V gene: TRBV5-1; D gene: .; clone size: .; J gene: TRBJ1-1; CDR3 DNA: TGCGCCAGCAGCTTGGCCAGTCATACCCGGGAGAACACTGAAGCTTTCTTT; CDR3 protein: CASSLASHTRENTEAFF
V gene: TRBV5-1; D gene: .; clone size: .; J gene: TRBJ1-1; CDR3 DNA: TGCGCCAGCAGCCTTCCGCAGGGAGGCCTGGTGAACACTGAAGCTTTCTTT; CDR3 protein: CASSLPQGGLVNTEAFF
V gene: TRBV6-1; D gene: .; clone size: .; J gene: TRBJ1-4; CDR3 DNA: TGTGCCAGCGAGGCCGGTGCAACTAATGAAAAACTGTTTTTT; CDR3 protein: CASEAGATNEKLFF
V gene: TRBV19; D gene: .; clone size: .; J gene: TRBJ1-1; CDR3 DNA: TGTGCCAGTAGTAGTAGAGGGAACAGGGCAAGGGAAACTGAAGCTTTCTTT; CDR3 protein: CASSSRGNRARETEAFF
V gene: TRBV5-4; D gene: .; clone size: few; J gene: TRBJ1-5; CDR3 DNA: TGTGCCAGCAGCTCCCAGGATAGCAATCAGCCCCAGCATTTT; CDR3 protein: CASSSQDSNQPQHF
V gene: TRBV29-1; D gene: TRBD2; clone size: .; J gene: TRBJ2-3; CDR3 DNA: TGCAGCGGGCTAGATAGCGGGTGGAGCACAGATACGCAGTATTTT; CDR3 protein: CSGLDSGWSTDTQYF
V gene: TRBV27; D gene: .; clone size: .; J gene: TRBJ1-5; CDR3 DNA: TGTGCCAGCAGTTTTGGCAGTAGCAATCAGCCCCAGCATTTT; CDR3 protein: CASSFGSSNQPQHF
V gene: TRBV7-3; D gene: TRBD1; clone size: .; J gene: TRBJ1-1; CDR3 DNA: TGTGCCAGCAGCCCCCAGGGGGGAGTCACTGAAGCTTTCTTT; CDR3 protein: CASSPQGGVTEAFF
V gene: TRBV18; D gene: .; clone size: .; J gene: TRBJ1-1; CDR3 DNA: TGTGCCAGCTCACCCCTCCTCGTCGTAGAGAACACTGAAGCTTTCTTT; CDR3 protein: CASSPLLVVENTEAFF
V gene: TRBV5-1; D gene: .; clone size: .; J gene: TRBJ2-1; CDR3 DNA: TGCGCCAGCAGCTTGGACTTCGCGGGTGATGAGCAGTTCTTC; CDR3 protein: CASSLDFAGDEQFF